Listed below are T cell receptor beta chains from one sample, sequenced in a study of technical replicates of blood from a handful of donors. Clones were read by immunoSEQ multiplex PCR, and TCRdb kept only the in-frame ones, dropping some. The table shows some 87,000 clones, with 96% occurring only once. The sample was T cells isolated from PBMCs. Receptor source: a human donor in good health. The CDR3 runs from the conserved cysteine through the conserved F or W. A D gene is named only where the DNA matches it firmly. Some rows have no size entry. The others give once, few or many, or a class for an expanded clone.

CDR3aa,CDR3nt,j_gene,len,v_gene,d_gene,abundance
CATLGTADSYEQYF,TGTGCCACCCTAGGGACAGCGGACTCCTACGAGCAGTACTTC,TRBJ2-7,14,TRBV10-3,TRBD1,.
CASSAGTSRSLAKNIQYF,TGTGCCAGCAGCGCAGGGACTAGCAGATCCTTAGCCAAAAACATTCAGTACTTC,TRBJ2-4,18,TRBV9,TRBD2,.
CASSPLGRYNEQFF,TGTGCCAGCAGCCCCCTGGGGAGGTACAATGAGCAGTTCTTC,TRBJ2-1,14,TRBV6-1,.,.
CASSLWGQGAEKLFF,TGTGCCAGCAGTTTGTGGGGACAGGGGGCAGAAAAACTGTTTTTT,TRBJ1-4,15,TRBV27,TRBD1,.
CASSGQFQETQYF,TGTGCCAGCAGTGGACAGTTCCAAGAGACCCAGTACTTC,TRBJ2-5,13,TRBV6-7,.,.
CASSIVVSSGNTIYF,TGTGCCAGTAGTATAGTCGTATCCTCTGGAAACACCATATATTTT,TRBJ1-3,15,TRBV19,.,.
CASSFLNIGGSYEQYF,TGTGCCAGCAGTTTTCTAAATATCGGGGGGTCCTACGAGCAGTACTTC,TRBJ2-7,16,TRBV27,TRBD2,.
CASSDYRGMNTEAFF,TGTGCCAGCAGCGACTACAGGGGGATGAACACTGAAGCTTTCTTT,TRBJ1-1,15,TRBV7-9,TRBD1,once
CASSLWREGPDTQYF,TGTGCCAGCAGCTTATGGCGGGAGGGCCCAGATACGCAGTATTTT,TRBJ2-3,15,TRBV11-2,TRBD2,.
CAWSLQGRGYTF,TGTGCCTGGAGTCTACAGGGCCGTGGCTACACCTTC,TRBJ1-2,12,TRBV30,.,.
CASSNRGTSNSDEQYF,TGTGCCAGCAGCAATCGAGGGACTAGTAATTCCGACGAGCAGTACTTC,TRBJ2-7,16,TRBV21-1,.,.
CASSEFAGVGNTIYF,TGTGCCAGCAGTGAATTCGCAGGGGTAGGAAACACCATATATTTT,TRBJ1-3,15,TRBV25-1,.,.
CASSLTLQGGEKLFF,TGCGCCAGCAGCTTGACCTTACAAGGGGGAGAAAAACTGTTTTTT,TRBJ1-4,15,TRBV5-1,.,.
CASSPGQKYEQYF,TGTGCCAGCAGCCCCGGACAGAAATACGAGCAGTACTTC,TRBJ2-7,13,TRBV5-8,.,.
CASSQSGSSYNEQFF,TGTGCCAGCAGCCAAAGCGGGAGCTCCTACAATGAGCAGTTCTTC,TRBJ2-1,15,TRBV11-3,TRBD2,.
CASSSFGGKAYEQYF,TGTGCCAGCAGTTCCTTCGGAGGGAAAGCCTACGAGCAGTACTTC,TRBJ2-7,15,TRBV6-5,.,.
CASSPDRGTEAFF,TGTGCCAGTAGTCCCGACAGGGGTACTGAAGCTTTCTTT,TRBJ1-1,13,TRBV19,TRBD1,.
CASSPSFGGVYNEQFF,TGTGCCAGCAGCCCCTCATTTGGCGGGGTCTACAATGAGCAGTTCTTC,TRBJ2-1,16,TRBV28,.,.
CASSLLAHRTGANVLTF,TGTGCCAGCAGCTTATTAGCACACCGGACTGGGGCCAACGTCCTGACTTTC,TRBJ2-6,17,TRBV7-9,.,.
CASSDPYRDSDNSPLHF,TGTGCCAGCAGTGATCCGTACCGGGACAGCGATAATTCACCCCTCCACTTT,TRBJ1-6,17,TRBV25-1,TRBD1,.
CASSYSAGAGTGELFF,TGTGCCAGCAGTTACTCAGCGGGAGCCGGGACCGGGGAGCTGTTTTTT,TRBJ2-2,16,TRBV6-5,TRBD2,.
CATSPGTSSTDTQYF,TGTGCCACCAGCCCCGGGACTAGCAGCACAGATACGCAGTATTTT,TRBJ2-3,15,TRBV15,TRBD2,.
CASSDGGTSGRARNEQFF,TGTGCCAGCAGTGATGGGGGGACTAGCGGGAGGGCTAGAAATGAGCAGTTCTTC,TRBJ2-1,18,TRBV6-1,TRBD2,.
CASSQGGTEAFF,TGTGCCAGCAGCCAGGGGGGTACTGAAGCTTTCTTT,TRBJ1-1,12,TRBV6-5,TRBD1,.
CATGGQDGEKLFF,TGTGCCACCGGGGGACAGGATGGGGAAAAACTGTTTTTT,TRBJ1-4,13,TRBV7-7,TRBD1,.
CASSRESGRHEQFF,TGTGCCAGCTCACGCGAGAGCGGGAGACATGAGCAGTTCTTC,TRBJ2-1,14,TRBV18,TRBD2,.
CAISGNGLAVPDTQYF,TGTGCCATCAGTGGTAACGGACTAGCGGTCCCAGATACGCAGTATTTT,TRBJ2-3,16,TRBV10-3,TRBD2,.
CASSLYSGDYNEQFF,TGTGCCAGCAGCTTGTATAGCGGCGACTACAATGAGCAGTTCTTC,TRBJ2-1,15,TRBV11-3,.,.
CASSEGTGAYEQYF,TGTGCCAGCAGTGAGGGGACAGGGGCCTACGAGCAGTACTTC,TRBJ2-7,14,TRBV6-1,TRBD1,once
CAWSPGHPKYF,TGTGCCTGGAGTCCGGGACATCCTAAGTACTTC,TRBJ2-7,11,TRBV30,.,.
CAWSVSRTSTEAFF,TGTGCCTGGAGTGTATCAAGGACATCCACTGAAGCTTTCTTT,TRBJ1-1,14,TRBV30,.,.
CASSQAGTGGLNEQYF,TGTGCCAGCAGCCAAGCGGGGACAGGGGGCCTAAACGAGCAGTACTTC,TRBJ2-7,16,TRBV7-8,TRBD1,.
CASSLVGGRAYNEQFF,TGCGCCAGCAGCTTGGTGGGCGGGAGGGCCTACAATGAGCAGTTCTTC,TRBJ2-1,16,TRBV5-1,TRBD2,.